Listed here is a single TCR beta chain. Its matching antigen is unknown. The CDR3 is 13 amino acids. With 5 bases clipped from V and 4 bases from J, the junction kept 4 bases outside the gene matches. Looked up from germline, CDR1 is SGHAT and CDR2 is FQNNGV. There were at least 5.5 micrograms of total RNA extracted from every sample. Primers used in a second PCR of about 7 to 12 cycles were a sample-barcoded 5' primer and a J-beta primer mix. A single record per CDR3 protein comes from TCRdb applying MiXCR to the 5' RACE reads. The table has some 900,000 distinct CDR3 sequences, under 50% seen once. The data are from a study of blood T cells in healthy people across ages. Study-wide context: When template switching was applied, about one barcoded beta molecule was captured per two T cells.

Study observations and caveats: Compared with aged donors, long-lived donors showed fewer expanded clones, suggesting selection.

The chain links TRBV11-2 to TRBJ2-7, with 8 bases identical to TRBD1. The sequence was collected from a man aged 25 to 45 in good health. The source material was blood. Written as DNA, the CDR3 is TGTGCCAGCAGCGCAAACAGGGGGTACGAGCAGTACTTC. It specifies CASSANRGYEQYF.